One sample yielded the 31 T cell receptor beta chains listed below, sequenced in a study of post-analysis software for immune sequencing data. Built from TCR beta cDNA, the libraries had unique molecular identifiers in them. Each CDR3 protein gets one entry after TCRdb re-called the PCR reads with MiXCR. The sample includes about 800,000 distinct CDR3 sequences, less than 35% of them seen just once. No antigen has been assigned to these receptors. General observations from the study: Five or six TRBV segments appeared more often in patients than in controls, and TRBV5-6, TRBV5-1 and TRBV20-1 were among these.

The sample comprised blood. These receptors originate from a girl under 18 with multiple sclerosis.

The chain is built from TRBV9 and TRBJ2-1; maybe TRBD2 (5 bases). V lost 3 bases and J lost 5, with 12 bases in between. This CDR3 contains 14 residues. Germline CDR1 reads SGDLS; CDR2 reads YYNGEE. The CDR3 sequence is CASSGSLRDNEQFF. The CDR3 bases are TGTGCCAGCAGCGGGTCCCTGAGGGACAATGAGCAGTTCTTC.

The V call is TRBV11-1, the J call TRBJ1-2; D unresolved. The CDR3 extends over 15 amino acids. V lost 2 bases and J 4 bases, leaving 14 bases between the germline ends. Germline V gives CDR1 SGHAT, CDR2 FQDESV (reference sequence). The CDR3 reads CASSLNPAAGYGYTF. CDR3 sequence (DNA): TGTGCCAGCAGCTTAAATCCCGCGGCAGGCTATGGCTACACCTTC.

The genes are TRBV20-1 and TRBJ1-5, with TRBD1 matching over 8 bases. Germline-derived CDR1 and CDR2 are DFQATT and SNEGSKA (reference sequence). V shed 3 bases, J shed 3 bases, and the junction held 7 bases outside the gene matches. This CDR3 has 15 residues. Written as DNA, the CDR3 is TGCAGTGCTAGCCGCAGGGGGCATAACAATCAGCCCCAGCATTTT. Residues: CSASRRGHNNQPQHF.

This clonotype was observed a handful of times. The chain couples TRBV7-9 to TRBJ2-3; D may be TRBD1 or TRBD2 (5 bases each). The length of the CDR3 is 17 residues. The germline V gene encodes CDR1 SEHNR and CDR2 FQNEAQ (reference sequence). Trimming took 3 bases from V and 6 from J, leaving 22 bases between them. This chain's CDR3 is CASSFGTGTDERDTQYF. The CDR3 bases are TGTGCCAGCAGCTTTGGGACGGGCACCGATGAGCGGGATACGCAGTATTTT.

For this clonotype: One base away lies a much larger clone, so this may be a sequencing read error. The chain employs TRBV29-1 and TRBJ1-2, with D perhaps matching TRBD1 (5 bases). Germline lookup yields CDR1 SQVTM and CDR2 ANQGSEA. The CDR3 is made up of 12 amino acids. Trimming cost V 7 bases and J 6 bases, with 15 bases left between them. The CDR3 DNA sequence: TGCAGCGGCGGGGCAGGGAGGGATGGCTACACCTTC. Translating gives CSGGAGRDGYTF.

The chain joins TRBV2 to TRBJ1-5; D uncertain. V was trimmed by 4 bases and J by 7 bases, leaving 8 bases between them. Germline-derived CDR1 and CDR2 are SNHLY and FYNNEI. The CDR3 extends over 12 amino acids. The CDR3 coding sequence is TGTGCCAGCAGTGTAATCGTCCAGCCCCAGCATTTT. It specifies CASSVIVQPQHF.

This clonotype was observed a few times. The V and J genes are TRBV12-3 or TRBV12-4 and TRBJ2-3; no clear D. The CDR3 runs 15 residues. V was clipped by 6 bases and J by 2 bases, with 15 bases between them. The CDR3: CASSETPVHTDTQYF. CDR3 in DNA: TGTGCCAGCAGCGAGACACCGGTTCACACAGATACGCAGTATTTT.

This clonotype was found a few times. Being one base from a much bigger clone, this may be a read error. The chain is built from TRBV12-3 or TRBV12-4 and TRBJ2-7; 7 bases are shared with TRBD1. The junction had 8 bases not matched to a gene; V was cut back by 6 bases and J by 3 bases. The CDR3 spans 14 residues. CDR3 DNA sequence: TGTGCCAGCAGCCCCGGGACAGTCCTCTACGAGCAGTACTTC. It codes for CASSPGTVLYEQYF.

This rearrangement joins TRBV6-5 to TRBJ1-2; TRBD1 aligns across 7 bases. Germline V lookup: CDR1 MNHEY, CDR2 SVGAGI. V lost 2 bases to trimming and J lost 4 bases; unmatched junction nucleotides: 4. This CDR3 spans 14 amino acids. The CDR3 DNA reads TGTGCCAGCAGTTACGACAGGGAAGGCTATGGCTACACCTTC. Its protein product is CASSYDREGYGYTF.

This clonotype was observed a handful of times. At one end, the junction sequence differs from germline, possibly due to a read error. The rearrangement joins TRBV18 to TRBJ2-7; tentatively, D is TRBD1 (6 bases). The germline V gene encodes CDR1 KGHSH and CDR2 LQKENI. This CDR3 spans 12 amino acids. The CDR3 nucleotides read TGTGCCGGCTCGCCTACAGGGTACGAGCAGTACTTC. Translating gives CAGSPTGYEQYF.

This chain links TRBV20-1 with TRBJ2-5; TRBD2 agrees at 9 bases. The J segment lost 4 bases and the V segment lost 2 bases, leaving 5 bases of the junction unmatched. The CDR3 length is 14 residues. CDR1 is DFQATT and CDR2 is SNEGSKA in the germline V gene (reference sequence). The CDR3 nucleotides are TGCAGTGCTAGAATAGGACTAGCGCTAGAGACCCAGTACTTC. Its translation: CSARIGLALETQYF.

The chain uses TRBV20-1 and TRBJ2-1; 8 nucleotides align to TRBD2. Trimming took 4 bases from V and 7 from J; bases not matched to a gene: 6. This CDR3 has 13 residues. Germline V CDR1 and CDR2: DFQATT, SNEGSKA (reference sequence). For the CDR3, the DNA is TGCAGTGCTACCAGCGGGAGTACAAATGAGCAGTTCTTC. It codes for CSATSGSTNEQFF.

This clonotype appeared a few times. The V gene is TRBV20-1, the J gene TRBJ2-5; D is unclear. The end of the DNA aligns better with TRBJ2-7, so the J call may be wrong. CDR1 and CDR2 from the germline V gene are DFQATT and SNEGSKA (reference sequence). This CDR3 region has 12 residues. In DNA, the CDR3 is TGCAGTGCCGGCAAGCAACGAGGCGAGCAGTACTTC. Its translation: CSAGKQRGEQYF.

This clonotype was detected only a few times. The rearrangement uses TRBV10-3 and TRBJ2-3; 7 bases line up with TRBD1. Trimming cost V 6 bases and J 4 bases; bases outside gene matches: 7. This CDR3 has 14 amino acids. From germline, CDR1 is ENHRY and CDR2 SYGVKD. The CDR3 nucleotides are TGTGCCATCAGACAGACAGGGATGGCAGATACGCAGTATTTT. Translated: CAIRQTGMADTQYF.

The chain links TRBV18 to TRBJ1-2; TRBD1 matches at 8 bases. Per the germline V gene, CDR1 is KGHSH and CDR2 is LQKENI. V lost 0 bases, J lost 8 bases, and 5 bases stayed unmatched. This CDR3 is built from 14 residues. This chain's CDR3 is CASSPPGQGRGYTF. Here the CDR3 DNA reads TGTGCCAGCTCACCACCAGGACAGGGACGGGGCTACACCTTC. Full variable domain (outside the CDR3, taken from reference TRBV18 and TRBJ1-2): NAGVMQNPRHLVRRRGQEARLRCSPMKGHSHVYWYRQLPEEGLKFMVYLQKENIIDESGMPKERFSAEFPKEGPSILRIQQVVRGDSAAYFCASSPPGQGRGYTFGSGTRLTVV.

This clonotype was counted a few times. This sequence joins TRBV20-1 and TRBJ2-3; D is possibly TRBD2 (5 bases). Germline V lookup: CDR1 DFQATT, CDR2 SNEGSKA (reference sequence). V lost 3 bases and J lost 6, with 22 bases in between. The CDR3 length is 16 residues. CDR3 region: CSASYVAGTDVDTQYF. CDR3 DNA: TGCAGTGCTAGCTACGTTGCGGGCACGGATGTGGATACGCAGTATTTT.

This clonotype was found a few times. Compared with germline, one end of the junction differs, possibly owing to a read error. The gene calls are TRBV6-5 and TRBJ2-7; 11 bases are a match to TRBD2. Germline V lookup: CDR1 MNHEY, CDR2 SVGAGI. This CDR3 is 14 amino acids long. CDR3 in amino acids: CVSGRLAGHYEQYF. DNA of the CDR3: TGTGTCAGCGGCCGACTAGCGGGGCACTACGAGCAGTACTTC.

This clonotype was found a few times. This chain links TRBV6-6 with TRBJ2-3; 9 bases match TRBD1. This CDR3 contains 15 residues. CDR1 is MNHNY and CDR2 is SVGAGI in the germline V gene (reference sequence). The J segment lost 0 bases and the V segment lost 6 bases, leaving 4 bases of the junction unmatched. The chain's CDR3 is CASSGTGTSTDTQYF. CDR3 sequence (DNA): TGTGCCAGCAGCGGGACAGGGACTAGCACAGATACGCAGTATTTT.

This chain joins TRBV6-5 and TRBJ2-3; no clear D gene. Trimming stripped 4 bases from V and 4 bases from J, with 15 bases between. The CDR3 is made up of 15 amino acids. CDR1 and CDR2 (germline): MNHEY, SVGAGI. CDR3 region: CASSFGLPESDTQYF. CDR3 DNA: TGTGCCAGCAGTTTCGGTCTGCCTGAATCAGATACGCAGTATTTT.

V is TRBV20-1 and J is TRBJ2-7, with TRBD2 matching over 8 bases. The end of the DNA aligns better with TRBJ2-5, so the J call may be wrong. CDR3 length equals 13 residues. Looked up from germline, CDR1 is DFQATT and CDR2 is SNEGSKA (reference sequence). In DNA form, the CDR3 reads TGCAGTGCTAGCAGCGGGAGCCGGGAGACCCAGTACTTC. Amino acid sequence: CSASSGSRETQYF.

This sequence joins TRBV13 and TRBJ2-5; 7 bases match TRBD2. The J call may be incorrect, as the DNA end agrees better with TRBJ2-7. The CDR3 totals 16 residues. Germline V gene data show CDR1 as PRHDT and CDR2 as FYEKMQ (reference sequence). DNA of the CDR3: TGTGCCAGCAGCTTAGGCCAGCTAGCGGCCCGATACGAGCAGTACTTC. Its translation: CASSLGQLAARYEQYF.

Note on this clonotype: Compared with germline, one end of the junction differs, possibly owing to a read error. CDR3 coding DNA: TGTGCCAGCCGAAGTGCCGGGGCCAGCGTCCTGACTTTC. Translating it yields CASRSAGASVLTF. The rearrangement uses TRBV28 and TRBJ2-6, with D possibly being TRBD1 or TRBD2 (5 bases each). Germline-derived CDR1 and CDR2 are MDHEN and SYDVKM. The CDR3 contains 13 residues.

A few counts support this clonotype. The rearrangement uses TRBV12-3 or TRBV12-4 and TRBJ2-1, with D maybe TRBD2 (5 bases). Trimming stripped 7 bases from V and 6 bases from J, with 25 bases between. CDR3 length equals 17 residues. The DNA of the CDR3 is TGTGCCAGCACCGACTTCAGCGGATCCGGGTGGGGCAATGAGCAGTTCTTC. Translation gives CASTDFSGSGWGNEQFF.

J is TRBJ2-7 and V is TRBV5-1; 7 bases agree with TRBD2. Germline V gene data show CDR1 as SGHRS and CDR2 as YFSETQ. The CDR3 has 14 amino acids. V dropped 4 bases and J dropped 1; count of bases not matched to a gene: 5. The CDR3 sequence: CASSAGAVSYEQYF. The CDR3 coding sequence is TGCGCCAGCAGCGCGGGAGCGGTATCCTACGAGCAGTACTTC. The variable domain in full, completed from reference TRBV5-1 and TRBJ2-7, reads KAGVTQTPRYLIKTRGQQVTLSCSPISGHRSVSWYQQTPGQGLQFLFEYFSETQRNKGNFPGRFSGRQFSNSRSEMNVSTLELGDSALYLCASSAGAVSYEQYFGPGTRLTVT.

V usage is TRBV20-1 and J usage is TRBJ1-5; TRBD1 agrees at 7 bases. Germline lookup yields CDR1 DFQATT and CDR2 SNEGSKA (reference sequence). This CDR3 contains 15 residues. V lost 5 bases and J lost 3; bases outside the gene matches: 10. CDR3 in DNA: TGCAGTGCTGGCGGAGGGGGCTGGGTCAATCAGCCCCAGCATTTT. Translating it yields CSAGGGGWVNQPQHF.

This clonotype was seen a few times. This CDR3 reads CASSYARLEGDTQYF. As DNA, the CDR3 is TGTGCCAGCAGTTACGCAAGGTTGGAGGGAGATACGCAGTATTTT. The chain joins TRBV6-5 to TRBJ2-3; tentative D call: TRBD2 (6 bases). From germline, CDR1 is MNHEY and CDR2 SVGAGI. There are 15 residues in the CDR3. Trimming stripped 2 bases from V and 5 bases from J, with 14 bases between.

This clonotype was counted only a few times. The J gene is TRBJ2-7, the V gene TRBV20-1; tentative D call: TRBD1 (6 bases). V dropped 5 bases and J dropped 1 base, with 12 bases sitting between them. The CDR3 sequence is 13 residues long. Germline CDR1 reads DFQATT; CDR2 reads SNEGSKA (reference sequence). The CDR3 reads CSAYATGSYEQYF. CDR3 in DNA: TGCAGTGCTTACGCGACAGGATCCTACGAGCAGTACTTC.

This clonotype was counted once. The rearrangement uses TRBV5-1 and TRBJ2-3, with D maybe TRBD1 (5 bases). With 1 base removed from V and 0 bases from J, the gap between germline ends came to 9 bases. Germline lookup yields CDR1 SGHRS and CDR2 YFSETQ. The CDR3 has 15 amino acids. The CDR3 DNA is TGCGCCAGCAGCTTGCAGAGACAGAGCACAGATACGCAGTATTTT. As protein: CASSLQRQSTDTQYF.

This clonotype has a handful of counts. The genes are TRBV7-2 and TRBJ2-3; 10 bases map to TRBD2. The CDR3 covers 17 residues. Germline assignment: CDR1 SGHTA and CDR2 FQGNSA. V dropped 2 bases and J dropped 0; count of bases not matched to a gene: 5. CDR3 residues: CASSLRPTSGSTDTQYF. CDR3 DNA: TGTGCCAGCAGCTTAAGGCCGACTAGCGGGAGCACAGATACGCAGTATTTT.

This chain connects TRBV6-5 to TRBJ1-2; the D gene is possibly TRBD1 (5 bases). The length of the CDR3 is 13 residues. Looked up from germline, CDR1 is MNHEY and CDR2 is SVGAGI. Trimming shortened V by 4 bases and J by 8 bases, and 14 bases separated the two germline ends. The CDR3 DNA is TGTGCCAGCAGTTTTGGGGGGGTAAGGGGCTACACCTTC. It codes for CASSFGGVRGYTF.

This chain joins TRBV4-3 and TRBJ2-5; unclear D gene. Germline V gene sequence: CDR1 LGHNA, CDR2 YSLEER. CDR3 length: 15 amino acids. Trimming left V 4 bases short and J 2 bases short, with 14 bases between. The CDR3 nucleotides read TGCGCCAGCAGCCGACGGGTGGCCGAACAAGAGACCCAGTACTTC. Its protein is CASSRRVAEQETQYF.